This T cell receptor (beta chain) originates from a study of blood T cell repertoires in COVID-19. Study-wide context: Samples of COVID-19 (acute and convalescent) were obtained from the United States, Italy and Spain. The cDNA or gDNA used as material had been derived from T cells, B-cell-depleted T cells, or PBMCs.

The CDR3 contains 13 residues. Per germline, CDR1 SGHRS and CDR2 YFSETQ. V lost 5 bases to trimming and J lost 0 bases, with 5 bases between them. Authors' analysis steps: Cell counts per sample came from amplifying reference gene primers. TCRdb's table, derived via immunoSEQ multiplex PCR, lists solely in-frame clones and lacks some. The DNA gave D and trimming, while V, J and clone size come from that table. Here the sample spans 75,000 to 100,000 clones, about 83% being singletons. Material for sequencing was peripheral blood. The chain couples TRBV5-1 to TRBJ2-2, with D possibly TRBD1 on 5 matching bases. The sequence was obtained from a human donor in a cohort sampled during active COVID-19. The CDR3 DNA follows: TGCGCCAGCAGGGACACGAACACCGGGGAGCTGTTTTTT. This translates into CASRDTNTGELFF.